This T cell receptor (beta chain) was captured by sequencing in a study of tumor-infiltrating lymphocytes in oesophageal squamous cell carcinoma. TCRdb passed the PCR reads through MiXCR, listing each CDR3 protein once. The sample yields approximately 18,000 distinct CDR3 sequences, 40% to 45% seen once. The V and J ends lost 6 bases and 4 bases respectively, with 17 bases between them. The length of the CDR3 is 15 residues. Germline CDR1 and CDR2: SGHAT and FQNNGV. The sequence came from a female donor with esophageal squamous cell carcinoma. The rearrangement joins TRBV11-2 to TRBJ2-3; D unclear. Sequencing was carried out using normal esophageal tissue next to the tumor. CDR3 sequence reads: CASSQDPSGPDTQYF. The CDR3 coding sequence is TGTGCCAGCAGTCAGGACCCCTCAGGCCCAGATACGCAGTATTTT.